The text below deals with one T cell receptor (beta chain). No antigen is known for it. Before any sequencing was done, the ViraFEST assay used viral peptide pools to expand antigen-specific CD4+ T cells. With about 9 days of culture completed, CD4+ T cells were isolated. Participants got two doses of BNT162b2 or mRNA-1273 vaccine. Vaccine recipients lacked prior SARS-CoV-2 infection and had negative nucleocapsid antibodies. Method: immunoSEQ multiplex PCR; TCRdb's copy keeps in-frame clones and lacks some. The sample shows more than 20,000 clones, around 70% of them seen only once. This record comes from a study of vaccination effects on CD4 cells after COVID-19. The source of this sequence is a human donor who received a COVID-19 vaccine. Sequencing was performed on CD4+ T cells from PBMCs cultured with HCoV-NL63 spike peptides, taken after COVID-19 vaccination.

Here the CDR3 DNA reads TGTGCCAGCAGTGAGGGACAGATCTATGGCTACACCTTC. Its protein is CASSEGQIYGYTF. This chain connects TRBV6-1 to TRBJ1-2; 7 nucleotides match TRBD1. Germline lookup yields CDR1 MNHNS and CDR2 SASEGT. V was pared by 3 bases and J by 4 bases, with 2 bases of the junction left unmatched. This CDR3 spans 13 amino acids.